These 20 T cell receptor beta chains were sequenced from one sample in a study of HIV-infected patients and healthy controls. cDNA was made from approximately 0.55 ug RNA using alpha and beta constant primers. Alpha and beta chain libraries were made separately by chain-specific third strand synthesis with multiplexing indices. TCRdb reprocessed the 5' RACE reads via MiXCR and lists one record per CDR3 protein. There are about 18,000 distinct CDR3 sequences in the sample; 10% to 15% occur only once, and around 10% lies in the top ten. No cell fractionation was done, so the repertoire covers all unsorted peripheral blood T cells. Sample: blood. These receptors were obtained from an adult in good health.

This clonotype is medium-sized in the sample. The chain has TRBV29-1 and TRBJ2-1, with unresolved D. Germline-derived CDR1 and CDR2 are SQVTM and ANQGSEA. This CDR3 region has 14 residues. V was pared by 7 bases and J by 2 bases, with 15 bases between. Written as DNA, the CDR3 is TGCAGCGCCACGACCGGCTCAACCTACAATGAGCAGTTCTTC. This sequence encodes CSATTGSTYNEQFF.

This clonotype was detected ten times or more. The chain employs TRBV6-5 and TRBJ2-3; unclear D gene. Between the trimmed V and J ends, which lost 6 bases and 6 bases, there was a span of 10 bases. The CDR3 has 12 amino acids. Per germline, CDR1 MNHEY and CDR2 SVGAGI. DNA of the CDR3: TGTGCCAGCAGGGCTTATACTGATACGCAGTATTTT. Translating it yields CASRAYTDTQYF.

In its sample, this clonotype was seen many times. The chain uses TRBV5-7 and TRBJ2-2, with D possibly being TRBD1 or TRBD2 (5 bases each). TRBV5-7 is reported as an ORF; its role is uncertain. The V end lost 3 bases, the J end lost 4 bases, and 16 bases lay between the germline ends. This CDR3 has 16 residues. This CDR3 reads CASSYTGPGTTGELFF. DNA for the CDR3: TGTGCCAGCAGCTACACCGGGCCGGGGACCACCGGGGAGCTGTTTTTT.

This clonotype counts as medium-sized (0.01 to 0.1%). V and J are TRBV5-1 and TRBJ1-1, with 12 nucleotides matching TRBD1. The length of the CDR3 is 16 residues. From germline, CDR1 is SGHRS and CDR2 YFSETQ. With 4 bases clipped from V and 1 base from J, the junction kept 5 bases outside the gene matches. CDR3 amino acids: CASSVGQGAKNTEAFF. The CDR3 region has the DNA TGCGCCAGCAGCGTGGGACAGGGGGCAAAGAACACTGAAGCTTTCTTT.

The rearrangement joins TRBV6-5 to TRBJ1-6; no definite D call. Germline V gene sequence: CDR1 MNHEY, CDR2 SVGAGI. Deletions cut 2 bases from V and 9 bases from J, with 8 bases between. The CDR3 runs 13 residues. The CDR3 region is CASSYSDSSPLHF. The CDR3 DNA follows: TGTGCCAGCAGTTACAGTGACTCTTCACCCCTCCACTTT.

The chain employs TRBV5-1 and TRBJ1-3; D is possibly TRBD1 (5 bases). CDR3 size: 16 residues. The V gene lost 0 bases and the J gene lost 2 bases, with 12 bases spanning the gap. Germline V CDR1 and CDR2: SGHRS, YFSETQ. The CDR3 sequence is CASSLEGPETGNTIYF. The CDR3 bases are TGCGCCAGCAGCTTGGAGGGGCCGGAAACTGGAAACACCATATATTTT.

This chain uses TRBV5-1 with TRBJ2-3, with 13 bases matching TRBD2. The CDR3 has 16 amino acids. V lost 4 bases, J lost 2 bases, and 4 bases stayed unmatched. Germline V gene lookup returns CDR1 SGHRS and CDR2 YFSETQ. The CDR3 coding sequence is TGCGCCAGCAGCCCAGGACTAGCGGGGGACACAGATACGCAGTATTTT. Translating it yields CASSPGLAGDTDTQYF.

This clonotype was counted a few times. The CDR3 DNA follows: TGTGCCAGCAGTTTAAAACGTCTAGGTGTGGACGGGCGAGGCGATGAGCAGTTCTTC. Amino acids: CASSLKRLGVDGRGDEQFF. The chain has TRBV27 and TRBJ2-1; D remains ambiguous. From germline, CDR1 is MNHEY and CDR2 SMNVEV (reference sequence). This CDR3 is built from 19 residues. The V and J ends lost 2 bases and 8 bases respectively, with 28 bases between them.

The chain couples TRBV5-1 to TRBJ2-1; 8 bases are a match to TRBD2. Germline V lookup: CDR1 SGHRS, CDR2 YFSETQ. The J segment lost 6 bases and the V segment lost 4 bases, leaving 15 bases of the junction unmatched. The CDR3 contains 17 residues. CDR3 sequence reads: CASSLNPTSGRGNEQFF. DNA of the CDR3: TGCGCCAGCAGCCTAAACCCCACTAGCGGTAGAGGCAATGAGCAGTTCTTC.

By share, this clonotype counts as medium-sized (0.01 to 0.1%). The chain uses TRBV29-1 and TRBJ1-1; D is unresolved. The CDR3 is made up of 11 amino acids. The ends were cut back, 7 bases at V and 2 bases at J, with 8 bases in the middle. CDR1 is SQVTM and CDR2 is ANQGSEA in the germline V gene. The CDR3: CSARANTEAFF. The CDR3 DNA reads as TGCAGCGCGAGAGCCAACACTGAAGCTTTCTTT.

Ten or more counts support this clonotype. The chain carries TRBV5-1 and TRBJ2-1, with D possibly matching TRBD1 (6 bases). Looked up from germline, CDR1 is SGHRS and CDR2 is YFSETQ. With 1 base removed from V and 7 bases from J, the gap between germline ends came to 12 bases. This CDR3 contains 14 residues. The CDR3 coding sequence is TGCGCCAGCAGCTTGCGGGCAGGGGTGAATGAGCAGTTCTTC. As protein: CASSLRAGVNEQFF.

This clonotype was counted at least ten times. The V and J genes are TRBV6-2 or TRBV6-3 and TRBJ2-7, with 10 nucleotides matching TRBD2. The CDR3 extends over 17 amino acids. V lost 5 bases and J lost 1; bases outside the gene matches: 11. Per the germline V gene, CDR1 is MNHEY and CDR2 is SVGEGT. The CDR3 sequence is CASSPQTSGYLSYEQYF. The CDR3 DNA is TGTGCCAGCAGTCCCCAGACTAGCGGGTATTTATCCTACGAGCAGTACTTC.

This clonotype was picked up a small number of times. This chain joins TRBV5-1 and TRBJ2-3; D unresolved. V was pared by 5 bases and J by 0 bases, with 10 bases between. The CDR3 covers 14 residues. CDR1 SGHRS and CDR2 YFSETQ come from the germline V gene. The CDR3, as DNA: TGCGCCAGCAGTCCCGGACCCAGCACAGATACGCAGTATTTT. The encoded protein is CASSPGPSTDTQYF.

This clonotype is medium-sized by share. The genes are TRBV11-2 and TRBJ2-1; 7 bases align to TRBD2. The junction had 18 bases not matched to a gene; V was cut back by 5 bases and J by 5 bases. CDR3 length: 18 amino acids. CDR1 and CDR2 (germline): SGHAT, FQNNGV. The CDR3 nucleotides read TGTGCCAGCAGCCTTCTCTCTCTAGCGGCCATGAACGACAATGAGCAGTTCTTC. Its protein product is CASSLLSLAAMNDNEQFF.

This clonotype was detected many times. The chain joins TRBV7-3 to TRBJ2-5; no clear D. The CDR3 runs to 13 residues. The ends were cut back, 1 base at V and 3 bases at J, with 6 bases in the middle. Germline lookup yields CDR1 SGHTA and CDR2 FQGTGA. The DNA for the CDR3 is TGTGCCAGCAGCTTAATAAGAGAAGAGACCCAGTACTTC. Translation: CASSLIREETQYF.

This clonotype appeared a few times. This chain uses TRBV21-1 with TRBJ1-3. TRBV21-1 constitutes a pseudogene. The CDR3 totals 14 residues. The DNA for the CDR3 is TGTGCCAGCAGCAAAGTCCTTTCTGGAAACACCATATATTTT. It translates to CASSKVLSGNTIYF.

This clonotype has at least ten counts. The chain carries TRBV7-3 and TRBJ2-5; 8 bases align to TRBD1. Germline values: CDR1 SGHTA, CDR2 FQGTGA. The V gene end was trimmed by 2 bases and the J gene end by 5 bases; junction bases not matched to a gene: 10. The CDR3 has 16 residues. The chain's CDR3 is CASSLLGAGGYETQYF. The CDR3, as DNA: TGTGCCAGCAGCTTATTGGGGGCAGGGGGCTACGAGACCCAGTACTTC.

The chain has TRBV7-2 and TRBJ1-1, with D perhaps matching TRBD1 (5 bases). Germline V CDR1 and CDR2: SGHTA, FQGNSA. The germline V and J ends were trimmed by 4 bases and 8 bases, with 11 bases remaining between them. The CDR3 length is 12 residues. CDR3 coding DNA: TGTGCCAGCAGCTGGCCGGGACTAGAAGCTTTCTTT. Amino acids: CASSWPGLEAFF.

By share, this clonotype ranks as medium-sized (0.01 to 0.1%). This chain joins TRBV6-2 or TRBV6-3 and TRBJ1-2; D is possibly TRBD1 (5 bases). The CDR3 has 15 amino acids. V was pared by 5 bases and J by 4 bases, with 17 bases between. Germline values: CDR1 MNHEY, CDR2 SVGEGT. The CDR3 DNA is TGTGCCAGCAGTCCATCATCCCAGGGACTCTATGGCTACACCTTC. Protein product: CASSPSSQGLYGYTF.

The V and J genes are TRBV7-9 and TRBJ1-2, with D uncertain. CDR3 size: 12 residues. Per the germline V gene, CDR1 is SEHNR and CDR2 is FQNEAQ (reference sequence). Trimming took off 3 bases at V and 4 bases at J, with 6 bases between the two ends. The CDR3: CASSLVGYGYTF. Written as DNA, the CDR3 is TGTGCCAGCAGCTTGGTCGGCTATGGCTACACCTTC.